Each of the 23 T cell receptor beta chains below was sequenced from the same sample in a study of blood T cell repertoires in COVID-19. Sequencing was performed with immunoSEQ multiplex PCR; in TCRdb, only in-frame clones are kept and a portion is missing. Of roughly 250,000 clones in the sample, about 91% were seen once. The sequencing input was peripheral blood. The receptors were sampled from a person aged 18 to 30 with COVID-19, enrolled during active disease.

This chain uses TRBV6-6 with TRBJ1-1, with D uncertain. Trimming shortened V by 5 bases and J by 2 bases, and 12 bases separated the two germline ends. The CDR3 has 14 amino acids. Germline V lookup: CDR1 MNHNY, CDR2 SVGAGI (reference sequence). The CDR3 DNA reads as TGTGCCAGCAGTCGAAACCAGGTTAACACTGAAGCTTTCTTT. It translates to CASSRNQVNTEAFF.

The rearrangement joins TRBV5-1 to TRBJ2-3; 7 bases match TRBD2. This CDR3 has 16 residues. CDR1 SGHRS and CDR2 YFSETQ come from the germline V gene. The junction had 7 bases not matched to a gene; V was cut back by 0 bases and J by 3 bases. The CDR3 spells CASSLGWEGRTDTQYF. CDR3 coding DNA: TGCGCCAGCAGCTTGGGGTGGGAGGGCCGTACAGATACGCAGTATTTT.

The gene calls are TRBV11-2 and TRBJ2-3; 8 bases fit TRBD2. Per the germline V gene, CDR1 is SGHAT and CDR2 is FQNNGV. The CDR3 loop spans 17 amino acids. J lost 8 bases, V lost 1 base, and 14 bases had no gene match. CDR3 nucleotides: TGTGCCAGCAGCTTAGCAGGGACGGTGCTCGGGGGGGGTACGCAGTATTTT. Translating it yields CASSLAGTVLGGGTQYF.

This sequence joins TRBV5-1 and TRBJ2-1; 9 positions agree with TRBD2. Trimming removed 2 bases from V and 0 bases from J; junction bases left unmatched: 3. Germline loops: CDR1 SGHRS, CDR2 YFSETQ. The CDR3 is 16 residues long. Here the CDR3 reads CASSFGSGSSYNEQFF. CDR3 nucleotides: TGCGCCAGCAGCTTTGGTAGCGGGAGCTCCTACAATGAGCAGTTCTTC.

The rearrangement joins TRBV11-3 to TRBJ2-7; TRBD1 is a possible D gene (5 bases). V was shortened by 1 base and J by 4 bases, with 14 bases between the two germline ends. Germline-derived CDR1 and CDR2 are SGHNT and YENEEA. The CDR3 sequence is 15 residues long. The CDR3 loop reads CASSLGHGARYEQYF. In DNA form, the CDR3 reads TGTGCCAGCAGCTTAGGCCATGGGGCCAGATACGAGCAGTACTTC.

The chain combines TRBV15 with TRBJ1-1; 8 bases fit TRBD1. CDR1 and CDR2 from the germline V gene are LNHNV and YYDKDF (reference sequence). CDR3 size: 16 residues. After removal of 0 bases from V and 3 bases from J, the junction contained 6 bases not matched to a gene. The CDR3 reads CATSRELAQGDTEAFF. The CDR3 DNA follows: TGTGCCACCAGCAGAGAGTTGGCACAGGGGGACACTGAAGCTTTCTTT.

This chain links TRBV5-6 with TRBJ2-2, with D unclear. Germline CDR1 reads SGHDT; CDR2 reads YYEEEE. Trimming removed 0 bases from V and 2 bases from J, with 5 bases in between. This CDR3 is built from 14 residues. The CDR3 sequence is CASSLASNTGELFF. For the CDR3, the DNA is TGTGCCAGCAGCTTGGCCTCTAACACCGGGGAGCTGTTTTTT.

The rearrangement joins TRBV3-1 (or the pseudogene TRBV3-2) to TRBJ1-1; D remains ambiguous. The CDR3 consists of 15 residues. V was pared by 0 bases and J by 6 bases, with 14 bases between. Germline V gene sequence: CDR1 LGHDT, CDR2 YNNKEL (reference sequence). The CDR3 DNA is TGTGCCAGCAGCCAAGATCAAGGAGGGTGGGCTGAAGCTTTCTTT. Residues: CASSQDQGGWAEAFF.

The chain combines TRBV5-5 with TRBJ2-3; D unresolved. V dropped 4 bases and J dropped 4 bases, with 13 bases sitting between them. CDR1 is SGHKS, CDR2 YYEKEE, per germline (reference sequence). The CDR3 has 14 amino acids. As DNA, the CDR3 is TGTGCCAGCAGCCCGTATGACATTGCAGATACGCAGTATTTT. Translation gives CASSPYDIADTQYF.

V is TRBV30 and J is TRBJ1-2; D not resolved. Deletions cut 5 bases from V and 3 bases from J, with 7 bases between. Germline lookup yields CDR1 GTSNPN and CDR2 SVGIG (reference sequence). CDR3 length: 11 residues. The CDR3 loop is CAWLADYGYTF. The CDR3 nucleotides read TGTGCCTGGTTAGCGGACTATGGCTACACCTTC.

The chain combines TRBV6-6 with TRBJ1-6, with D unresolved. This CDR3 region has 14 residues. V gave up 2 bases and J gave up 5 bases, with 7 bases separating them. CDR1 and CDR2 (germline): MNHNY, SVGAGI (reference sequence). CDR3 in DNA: TGTGCCAGCAGTTACAGCGAAAATAATTCACCCCTCCACTTT. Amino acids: CASSYSENNSPLHF.

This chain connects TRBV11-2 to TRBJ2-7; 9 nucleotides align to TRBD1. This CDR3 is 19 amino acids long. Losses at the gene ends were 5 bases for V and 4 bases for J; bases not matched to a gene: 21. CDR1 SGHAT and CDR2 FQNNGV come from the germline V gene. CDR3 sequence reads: CASSPSQPSRGQGLYEQYF. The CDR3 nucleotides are TGTGCCAGCAGCCCCTCCCAACCTTCCAGGGGACAGGGTCTTTACGAGCAGTACTTC.

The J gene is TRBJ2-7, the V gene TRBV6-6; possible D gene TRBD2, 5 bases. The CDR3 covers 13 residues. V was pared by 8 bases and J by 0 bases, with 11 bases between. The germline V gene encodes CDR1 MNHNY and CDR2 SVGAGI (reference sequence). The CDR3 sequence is CASVPRGSYEQYF. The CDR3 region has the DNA TGTGCCAGCGTTCCTCGGGGCTCCTACGAGCAGTACTTC.

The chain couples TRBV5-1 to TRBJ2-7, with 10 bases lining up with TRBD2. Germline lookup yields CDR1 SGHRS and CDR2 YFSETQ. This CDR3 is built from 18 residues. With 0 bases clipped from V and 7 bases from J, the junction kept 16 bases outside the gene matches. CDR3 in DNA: TGCGCCAGCAGCTTGGCGGCTTCTGGGCTAGCGGGAGCATGGGAGCAGTACTTC. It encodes CASSLAASGLAGAWEQYF.

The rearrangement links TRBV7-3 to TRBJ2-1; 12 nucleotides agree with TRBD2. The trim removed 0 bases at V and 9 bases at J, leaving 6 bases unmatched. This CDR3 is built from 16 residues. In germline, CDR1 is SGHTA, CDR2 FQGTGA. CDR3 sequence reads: CASSLTGLAGGVEQFF. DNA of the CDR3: TGTGCCAGCAGCTTAACCGGCCTAGCGGGAGGGGTTGAGCAGTTCTTC.

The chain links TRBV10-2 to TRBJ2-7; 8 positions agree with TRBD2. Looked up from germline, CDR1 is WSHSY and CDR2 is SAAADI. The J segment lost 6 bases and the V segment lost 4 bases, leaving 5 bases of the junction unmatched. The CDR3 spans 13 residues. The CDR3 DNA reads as TGCGCCAGCAGTGGGGGACTAGTAACCGAGCAGTACTTC. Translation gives CASSGGLVTEQYF.

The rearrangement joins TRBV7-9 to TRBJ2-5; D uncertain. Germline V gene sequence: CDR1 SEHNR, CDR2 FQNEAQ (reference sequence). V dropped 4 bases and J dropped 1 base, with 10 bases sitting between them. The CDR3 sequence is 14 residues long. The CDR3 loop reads CASSSGWSQETQYF. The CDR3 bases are TGTGCCAGCAGCTCCGGTTGGAGCCAAGAGACCCAGTACTTC.

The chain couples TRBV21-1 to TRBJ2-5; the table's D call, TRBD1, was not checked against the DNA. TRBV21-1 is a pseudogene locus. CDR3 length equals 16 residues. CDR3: CASSNLRTGVWETQYF. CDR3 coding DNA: TGTGCCAGCAGCAACCTACGGACAGGGGTATGGGAGACCCAGTACTTC.

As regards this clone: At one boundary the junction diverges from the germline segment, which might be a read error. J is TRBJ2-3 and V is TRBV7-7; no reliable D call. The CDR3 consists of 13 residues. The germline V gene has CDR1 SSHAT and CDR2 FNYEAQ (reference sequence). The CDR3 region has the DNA TGTGCTAGCAGCCCAAATCCCGGAGATACGCAGTATTTT. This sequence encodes CASSPNPGDTQYF.

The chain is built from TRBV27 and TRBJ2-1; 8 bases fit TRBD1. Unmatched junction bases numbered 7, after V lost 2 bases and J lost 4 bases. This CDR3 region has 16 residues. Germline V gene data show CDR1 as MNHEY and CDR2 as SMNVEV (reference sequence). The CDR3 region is CASSLLPGGLYNEQFF. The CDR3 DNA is TGTGCCAGCAGTTTACTACCAGGGGGCCTTTACAATGAGCAGTTCTTC.

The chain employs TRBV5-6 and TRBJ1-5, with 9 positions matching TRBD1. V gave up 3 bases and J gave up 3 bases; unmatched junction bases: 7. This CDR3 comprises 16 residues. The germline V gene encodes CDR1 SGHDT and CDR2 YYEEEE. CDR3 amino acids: CASSWGGQGINQPQHF. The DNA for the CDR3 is TGTGCCAGCAGCTGGGGAGGACAGGGGATCAATCAGCCCCAGCATTTT.

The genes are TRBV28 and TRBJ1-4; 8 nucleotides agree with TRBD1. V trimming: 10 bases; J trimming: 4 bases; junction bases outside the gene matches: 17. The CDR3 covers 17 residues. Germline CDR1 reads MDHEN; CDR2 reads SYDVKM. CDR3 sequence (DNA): TGTGCCACCCCGAACGGGCAGGGGGCGAGGGATAATGAAAAACTGTTTTTT. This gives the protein CATPNGQGARDNEKLFF.

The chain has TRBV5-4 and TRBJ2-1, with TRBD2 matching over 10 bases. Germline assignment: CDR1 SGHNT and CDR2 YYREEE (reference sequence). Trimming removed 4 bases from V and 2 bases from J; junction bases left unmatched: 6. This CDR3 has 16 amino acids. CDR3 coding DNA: TGTGCCAGCAGCCGGGGGGGACTAGCGACCTACAATGAGCAGTTCTTC. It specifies CASSRGGLATYNEQFF.